This paragraph covers one T cell receptor beta chain sequence. Its antigen remains unidentified. Method: immunoSEQ multiplex PCR; TCRdb's copy keeps in-frame clones and lacks some. The data show roughly 400,000 clones, about 97% seen once. CD8 memory pooled CD45RO+ cells and CCR7-negative CD45RA+ TemRA cells. The germline gives CDR1 SGHVS, CDR2 FQNEAQ. This CDR3 spans 14 amino acids. V was trimmed by 1 base and J by 9 bases, leaving 13 bases between them. These data are taken from a study of shared clonotypes between healthy human individuals. Across the whole study: Per-donor plates numbered three CD4 naive, three CD4 memory, two CD8 naive and one CD8 memory.

Study-wide results and limits: Sharing across four donors was highest in naive CD4 (approximately 5%) and lowest in memory CD8 (0.4%). On the whole, naive subsets had larger estimated richness than memory subsets had.

Sequencing was carried out using memory CD8+ T cells sorted from blood. Subset in this sample: CD45RO+ cells pooled with CCR7-negative TemRA cells. The chain uses TRBV7-8 and TRBJ2-1, with D perhaps TRBD2 (5 bases). The source of this sequence is a man younger than 40 in good health. The CDR3 reads CASSLDTRGGEQFF. The CDR3 DNA reads as TGTGCCAGCAGCTTAGACACTAGAGGCGGTGAGCAGTTCTTC.